This T cell receptor (beta chain) is drawn from a study of identical twins. The CDR3 extends over 16 amino acids. Germline V gives CDR1 MDHEN, CDR2 SYDVKM. As concerns this clonotype: Its antigen is not identified. The junction does not match germline at one end; this may be a read error.

Study-level findings and limits: Insertions were reduced in abundant cord blood beta clonotypes but not in memory repertoires. Model-predicted out-of-frame TCR alpha sharing fell below observed values in monozygotic twins.

Healthy Caucasians alone served as donors. Addition of a universal primer site occurred through template switching, and cDNA carried unique molecular identifiers. Via MiXCR, TCRdb re-called the 5' RACE reads, giving one row per CDR3 protein. The sample yields 1,800,000 or so distinct CDR3 sequences, less than 35% seen once. The sequenced sample consisted of cord blood. This chain connects TRBV28 to TRBJ2-5; D ambiguous. The clonotype comes from a newborn girl in good health. The CDR3 protein is CASSLGRTRYQEAQYF. CDR3 nucleotides: TGTGCCAGCAGTTTAGGACGTACAAGGTACCAAGAGGCCCAGTACTTC.